The clone carrying this T cell receptor (beta chain) was observed a few times. Germline V gene data show CDR1 as SGHRS and CDR2 as YFSETQ. V trimming: 0 bases; J trimming: 14 bases; junction bases outside the gene matches: 5. The CDR3 sequence is 12 residues long. These data belong to a study of response to subunit inactivated influenza vaccine. Using its own MiXCR run on the RT-PCR reads, TCRdb lists one record per CDR3 protein. The sample records more than 550,000 distinct CDR3 sequences, around 11% being singletons. The same specimen was also included in a second study, on T cells expressing NK-cell markers. That source notes: It was by 5'RACE template switching with UMIs that TCR beta cDNA was made. The sorts in several experiments were restricted to alpha-beta TCR T cells by an anti-gamma-delta TCR antibody.

The J gene is TRBJ2-3, the V gene TRBV5-1; 8 nucleotides match TRBD2. The sequence was obtained from a man in his fifties who received an inactivated influenza vaccine. The sample here was PBMCs from blood, taken on the day of vaccination. This CDR3 reads CASSLESSGSYF. The DNA of the CDR3 is TGCGCCAGCAGCTTGGAGTCTAGCGGGTCGTATTTT.